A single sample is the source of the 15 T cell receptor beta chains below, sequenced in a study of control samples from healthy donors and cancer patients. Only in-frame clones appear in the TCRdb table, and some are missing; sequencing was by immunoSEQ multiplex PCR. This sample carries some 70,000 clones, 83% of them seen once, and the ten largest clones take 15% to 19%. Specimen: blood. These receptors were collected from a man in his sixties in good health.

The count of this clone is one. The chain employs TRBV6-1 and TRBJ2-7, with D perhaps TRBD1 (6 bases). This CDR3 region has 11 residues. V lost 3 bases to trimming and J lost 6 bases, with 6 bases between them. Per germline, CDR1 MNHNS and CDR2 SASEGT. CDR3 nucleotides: TGTGCCAGCAGTGACAGGGGCGAGCAGTACTTC. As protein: CASSDRGEQYF.

CDR3 in DNA: TGCAGTGCTAGTCTCGGACTAGCGGGAGAAACTTACTACAATGAGCAGTTCTTC. Amino acids: CSASLGLAGETYYNEQFF. This rearrangement joins TRBV20-1 to TRBJ2-1; 13 nucleotides align to TRBD2. V was clipped by 3 bases and J by 3 bases; unmatched bases: 11. This CDR3 region has 18 residues. Germline loops: CDR1 DFQATT, CDR2 SNEGSKA (reference sequence).

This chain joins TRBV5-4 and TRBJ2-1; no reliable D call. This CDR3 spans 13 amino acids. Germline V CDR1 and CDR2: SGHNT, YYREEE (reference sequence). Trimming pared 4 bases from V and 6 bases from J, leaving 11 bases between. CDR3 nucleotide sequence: TGTGCCAGCAGCATTGGCTACGGCAATGAGCAGTTCTTC. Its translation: CASSIGYGNEQFF.

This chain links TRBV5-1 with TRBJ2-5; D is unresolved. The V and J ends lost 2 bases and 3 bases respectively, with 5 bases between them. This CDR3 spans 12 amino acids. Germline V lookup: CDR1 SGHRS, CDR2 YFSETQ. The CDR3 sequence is CASSFSEETQYF. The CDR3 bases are TGCGCCAGCAGCTTCTCAGAAGAGACCCAGTACTTC.

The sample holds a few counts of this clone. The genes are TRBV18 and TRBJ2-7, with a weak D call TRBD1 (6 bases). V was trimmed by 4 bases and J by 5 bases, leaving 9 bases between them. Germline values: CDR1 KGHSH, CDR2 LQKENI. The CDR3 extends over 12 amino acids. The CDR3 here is CASSLRQDEQYF. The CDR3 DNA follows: TGTGCCAGCTCACTCAGACAGGACGAGCAGTACTTC.

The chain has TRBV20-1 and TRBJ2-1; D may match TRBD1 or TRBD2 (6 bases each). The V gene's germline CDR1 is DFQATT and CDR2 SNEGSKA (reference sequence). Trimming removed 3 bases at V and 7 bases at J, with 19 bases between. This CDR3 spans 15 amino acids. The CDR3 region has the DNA TGCAGTGCTAGTACGGGGGCCACCAGTGCGAATGAGCAGTTCTTC. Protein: CSASTGATSANEQFF.

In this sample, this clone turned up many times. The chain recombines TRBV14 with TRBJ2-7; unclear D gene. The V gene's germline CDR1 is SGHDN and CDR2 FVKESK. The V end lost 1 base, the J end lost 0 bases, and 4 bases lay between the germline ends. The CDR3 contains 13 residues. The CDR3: CASSQGGSYEQYF. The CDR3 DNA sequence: TGTGCCAGCAGCCAAGGGGGCTCCTACGAGCAGTACTTC.

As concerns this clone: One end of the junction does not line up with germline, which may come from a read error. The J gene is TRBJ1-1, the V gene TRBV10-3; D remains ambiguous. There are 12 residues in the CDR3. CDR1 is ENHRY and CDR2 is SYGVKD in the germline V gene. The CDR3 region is CAISPKNAEAFF. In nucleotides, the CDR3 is TGTGCCATCAGTCCTAAGAACGCTGAAGCTTTCTTT.

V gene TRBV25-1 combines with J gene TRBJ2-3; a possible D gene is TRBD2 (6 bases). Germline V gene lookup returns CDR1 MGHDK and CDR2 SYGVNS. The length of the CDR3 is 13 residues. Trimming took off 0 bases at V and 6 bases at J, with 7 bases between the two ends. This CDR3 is CASSEYGGDTQYF. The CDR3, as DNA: TGTGCCAGCAGTGAATATGGGGGGGATACGCAGTATTTT.

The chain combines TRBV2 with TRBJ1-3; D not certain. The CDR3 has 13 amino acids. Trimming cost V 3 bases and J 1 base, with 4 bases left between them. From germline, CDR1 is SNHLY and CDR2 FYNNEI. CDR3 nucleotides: TGTGCCAGCAGTGAGGGGTCTGGAAACACCATATATTTT. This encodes CASSEGSGNTIYF.

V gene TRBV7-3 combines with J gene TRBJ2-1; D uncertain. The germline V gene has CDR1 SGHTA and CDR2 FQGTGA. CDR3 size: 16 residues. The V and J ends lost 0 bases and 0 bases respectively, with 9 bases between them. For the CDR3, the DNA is TGTGCCAGCAGCTTAACGTCTACGAGCTCCTACAATGAGCAGTTCTTC. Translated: CASSLTSTSSYNEQFF.

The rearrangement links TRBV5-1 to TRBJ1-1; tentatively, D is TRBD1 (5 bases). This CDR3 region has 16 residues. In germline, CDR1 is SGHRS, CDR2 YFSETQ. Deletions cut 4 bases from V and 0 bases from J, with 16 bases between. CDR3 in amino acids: CASSPGEGTMNTEAFF. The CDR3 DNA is TGCGCCAGCAGCCCGGGGGAGGGCACGATGAACACTGAAGCTTTCTTT.

In nucleotides, the CDR3 is TGTGCCAGCAGCTTCCAGGGGGCAGGCGACGAGCAGTACTTC. Residues: CASSFQGAGDEQYF. This rearrangement joins TRBV7-2 to TRBJ2-7, with 8 nucleotides matching TRBD1. Per germline, CDR1 SGHTA and CDR2 FQGNSA. The CDR3 has 14 residues. The trim removed 3 bases at V and 5 bases at J, leaving 6 bases unmatched.

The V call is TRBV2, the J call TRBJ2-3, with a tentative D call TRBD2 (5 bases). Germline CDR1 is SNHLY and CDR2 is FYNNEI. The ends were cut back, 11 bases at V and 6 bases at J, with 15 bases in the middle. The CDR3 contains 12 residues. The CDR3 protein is CAGQLVADTQYF. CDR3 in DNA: TGTGCCGGGCAACTAGTTGCGGATACGCAGTATTTT. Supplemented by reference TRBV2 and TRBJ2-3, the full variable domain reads EPEVTQTPSHQVTQMGQEVILRCVPISNHLYFYWYRQILGQKVEFLVSFYNNEISEKSEIFDDQFSVERPDGSNFTLKIRSTKLEDSAMYFCAGQLVADTQYFGPGTRLTVL.

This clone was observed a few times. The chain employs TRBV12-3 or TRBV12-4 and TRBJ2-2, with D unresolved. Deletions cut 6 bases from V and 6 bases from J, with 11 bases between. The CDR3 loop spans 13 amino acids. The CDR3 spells CASRARSPGELFF. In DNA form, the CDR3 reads TGTGCCAGCAGGGCTAGGTCGCCCGGGGAGCTGTTTTTT.